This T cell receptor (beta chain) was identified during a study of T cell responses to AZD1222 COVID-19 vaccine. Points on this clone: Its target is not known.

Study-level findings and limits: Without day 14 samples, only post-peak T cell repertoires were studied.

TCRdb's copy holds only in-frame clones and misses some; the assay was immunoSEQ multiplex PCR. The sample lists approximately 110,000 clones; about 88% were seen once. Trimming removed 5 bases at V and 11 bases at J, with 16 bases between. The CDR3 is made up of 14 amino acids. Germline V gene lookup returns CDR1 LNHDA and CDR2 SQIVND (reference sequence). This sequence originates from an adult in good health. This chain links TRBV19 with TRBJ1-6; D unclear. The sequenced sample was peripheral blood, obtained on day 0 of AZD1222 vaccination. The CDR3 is CASSPGPWTAPLHF. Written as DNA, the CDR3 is TGTGCCAGTAGTCCCGGGCCCTGGACGGCACCCCTCCACTTT.